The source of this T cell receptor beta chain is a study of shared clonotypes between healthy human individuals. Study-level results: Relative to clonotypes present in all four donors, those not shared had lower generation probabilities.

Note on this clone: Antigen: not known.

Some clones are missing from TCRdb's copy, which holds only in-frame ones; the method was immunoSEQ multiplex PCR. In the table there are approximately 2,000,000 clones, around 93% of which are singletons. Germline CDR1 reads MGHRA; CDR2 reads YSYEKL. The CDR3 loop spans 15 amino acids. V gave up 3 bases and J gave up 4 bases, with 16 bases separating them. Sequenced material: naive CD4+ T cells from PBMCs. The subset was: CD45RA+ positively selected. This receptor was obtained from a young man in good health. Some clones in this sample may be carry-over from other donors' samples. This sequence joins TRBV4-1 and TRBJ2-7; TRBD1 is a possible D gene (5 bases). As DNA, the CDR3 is TGCGCCAGCAGCCAGGCCTCAGACAGTTCTTACGAGCAGTACTTC. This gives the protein CASSQASDSSYEQYF.